The following is a T cell receptor (beta chain) sequence with its context. Its specificity is unknown. With CCR7-negative CD45RA+ TemRA cells, CD45RO+ cells were combined in CD8 memory. The sample is drawn from a study of shared clonotypes between healthy human individuals. Germline assignment: CDR1 ENHRY and CDR2 SYGVKD. CDR3 length equals 19 residues. V lost 6 bases and J lost 0; bases outside the gene matches: 14. Method: immunoSEQ multiplex PCR; TCRdb's copy keeps in-frame clones and lacks some. Here the sample spans a few hundred thousand clones, over 75% being singletons. General study findings and limits: Estimated richness values were generally larger in naive subsets than in memory subsets. Non-shared clonotypes displayed generation probabilities falling below those of clonotypes present in all four donors. In a few donors, about 5% of naive CD4 clonotypes appeared in common.

The receptor was isolated from a man between 18 and 35 years old in good health. The sequencing sample was made of memory CD8+ T cells sorted from blood. Subset noted: CD45RO+ cells pooled with CCR7-negative TemRA cells. This sequence joins TRBV10-3 and TRBJ1-6, with 7 bases identical to TRBD1. DNA of the CDR3: TGTGCCATCAGCCCTACAGGGGATGATTTTCGCTCCTATAATTCACCCCTCCACTTT. Translation: CAISPTGDDFRSYNSPLHF.